This TCR beta chain was identified in a study of blood T cells in healthy people across ages. Notes on the study in general: Naive T cell percentage showed a strong correlation with the diversity of TCR beta.

With a J-beta primer mix and a sample-barcoded 5' primer, a second PCR ran about 7 to 12 cycles. Tags on each cDNA molecule came from a template-switch adaptor with 12 random nucleotides. From the 5' RACE reads, TCRdb called clonotypes with MiXCR, one entry per CDR3 protein. The sample has 1 million or so distinct CDR3 sequences, 35% to 55% seen once. This clonotype occurred a few times. Antigen unknown. Germline V gives CDR1 SGHTA, CDR2 FQGNSA. The V and J ends lost 2 bases and 12 bases respectively, with 17 bases between them. This CDR3 comprises 13 residues. Samples each yielded at least 6 micrograms of total RNA.

The chain is built from TRBV7-2 and TRBJ2-7; possibly TRBD2 for D (6 bases). This clonotype originated in a woman aged 55 to 70 in good health. The sequencing sample was made of blood. For the CDR3, the DNA is TGTGCCAGCAGCTTAACTGCGGGATGGCCCCCGTACTTC. It specifies CASSLTAGWPPYF.